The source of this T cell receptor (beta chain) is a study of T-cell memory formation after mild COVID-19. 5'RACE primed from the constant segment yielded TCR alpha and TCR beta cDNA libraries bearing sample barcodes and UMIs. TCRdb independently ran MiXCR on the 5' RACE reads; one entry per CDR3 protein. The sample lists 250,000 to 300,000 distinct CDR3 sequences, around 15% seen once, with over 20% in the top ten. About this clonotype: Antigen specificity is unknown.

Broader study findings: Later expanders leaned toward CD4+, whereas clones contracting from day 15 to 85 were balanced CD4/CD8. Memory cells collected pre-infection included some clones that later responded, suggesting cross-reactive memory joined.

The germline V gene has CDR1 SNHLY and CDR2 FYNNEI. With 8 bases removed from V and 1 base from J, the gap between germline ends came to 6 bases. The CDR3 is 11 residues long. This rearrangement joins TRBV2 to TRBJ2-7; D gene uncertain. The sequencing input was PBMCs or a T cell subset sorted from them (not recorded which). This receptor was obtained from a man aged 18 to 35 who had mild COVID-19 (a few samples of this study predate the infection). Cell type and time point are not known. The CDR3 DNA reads TGTGCCAGCCGTTCTTCCTACGAGCAGTACGTC. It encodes CASRSSYEQYV.